Each of the 29 T cell receptor beta chains below was sequenced from the same sample in a study of control samples from healthy donors and cancer patients (dated by TCRdb to about 2020). Libraries were constructed by the immunoSEQ multiplex PCR assay. TCRdb re-hosts the immuneACCESS table, in-frame sequences only. Its copies lack some clones; in the studies checked, an unresolved V gene accounts for under half of them, and the cause for the rest is not known. Present in this sample are about 160,000 clones, 96% of which were seen just once. The top ten hold 1% of the sample. Sequencing input: blood. The receptors here all came from a woman under 40 in good health.

The rearrangement joins TRBV3-1 (or the pseudogene TRBV3-2) to TRBJ2-1, with a tentative D call TRBD2 (6 bases). The V gene's germline CDR1 is LGHDT and CDR2 YNNKEL (reference sequence). V lost 5 bases, J lost 5 bases, and 13 bases lay in between. The length of the CDR3 is 14 residues. The CDR3 reads CASSWDLSNNEQFF. In DNA form, the CDR3 reads TGTGCCAGCAGCTGGGACTTATCCAACAATGAGCAGTTCTTC.

The chain uses TRBV27 and TRBJ2-7; 11 nucleotides agree with TRBD2. This CDR3 contains 14 residues. The germline gives CDR1 MNHEY, CDR2 SMNVEV (reference sequence). The V and J ends lost 2 bases and 3 bases, in that order; junction bases with no gene match: 0. The CDR3 DNA reads as TGTGCCAGCAGTTTAGGGACTAGCGGCTACGAGCAGTACTTC. Translation gives CASSLGTSGYEQYF.

This clone was picked up one time. The CDR3 sequence: CASSEAGGSNQPQHF. The CDR3 bases are TGTGCCAGCAGTGAAGCGGGGGGGAGCAATCAGCCCCAGCATTTT. The rearrangement uses TRBV6-1 and TRBJ1-5; D might be TRBD1 (5 bases). Germline V gene lookup returns CDR1 MNHNS and CDR2 SASEGT. This CDR3 has 15 residues. V dropped 0 bases and J dropped 1 base, with 7 bases sitting between them.

The rearrangement uses TRBV6-4 and TRBJ2-3; 7 nucleotides match TRBD2. V was clipped by 2 bases and J by 8 bases; unmatched bases: 4. Looked up from germline, CDR1 is MRHNA and CDR2 is SNTAGT. This CDR3 comprises 13 residues. In DNA form, the CDR3 reads TGTGCCAGCAGTGACCACGGGGAGGGTACGCAGTATTTT. Its translation is CASSDHGEGTQYF.

The V and J genes are TRBV28 and TRBJ1-1, with D maybe TRBD1 (6 bases). Germline V gives CDR1 MDHEN, CDR2 SYDVKM. There are 13 residues in the CDR3. V lost 10 bases, J lost 3 bases, and 15 bases lay in between. Here the CDR3 reads CATQGPRYTEAFF. The CDR3, as DNA: TGTGCCACACAGGGTCCCCGGTACACTGAAGCTTTCTTT.

V usage is TRBV27 and J usage is TRBJ2-7; 8 nucleotides agree with TRBD1. Germline V gene data show CDR1 as MNHEY and CDR2 as SMNVEV (reference sequence). The length of the CDR3 is 15 residues. The J segment lost 3 bases and the V segment lost 5 bases, leaving 9 bases of the junction unmatched. CDR3 sequence: CASSTQGEFGYEQYF. The CDR3 coding sequence is TGTGCCAGCAGTACACAGGGGGAATTTGGCTACGAGCAGTACTTC.

V and J are TRBV6-5 and TRBJ1-5; 11 bases align to TRBD1. V lost 6 bases, J lost 6 bases, and 4 bases stayed unmatched. The CDR3 runs to 14 residues. Germline V gene data show CDR1 as MNHEY and CDR2 as SVGAGI. In DNA form, the CDR3 reads TGTGCCAGCAGAGTGGGGACAGGGGGTCAGCCCCAGCATTTT. It is translated as CASRVGTGGQPQHF.

The chain recombines TRBV27 with TRBJ2-1, with 9 bases matching TRBD1. Losses at the gene ends were 3 bases for V and 4 bases for J; bases not matched to a gene: 10. The CDR3 has 17 amino acids. Germline-derived CDR1 and CDR2 are MNHEY and SMNVEV (reference sequence). CDR3 residues: CASSLDPPGQGYNEQFF. The DNA of the CDR3 is TGTGCCAGCAGTTTGGACCCTCCGGGACAGGGTTACAATGAGCAGTTCTTC.

This clone has just one count. The rearrangement uses TRBV5-4 and TRBJ2-7; D is perhaps TRBD2 (6 bases). The CDR3 contains 14 residues. Deletions cut 5 bases from V and 2 bases from J, with 14 bases between. Per germline, CDR1 SGHNT and CDR2 YYREEE (reference sequence). DNA of the CDR3: TGTGCCAGCAGGAGTAGCGGAGTCGCCTACGAGCAGTACTTC. It codes for CASRSSGVAYEQYF. The full variable domain, its missing parts supplied by reference TRBV5-4 and TRBJ2-7, is ETGVTQSPTHLIKTRGQQVTLRCSSQSGHNTVSWYQQALGQGPQFIFQYYREEENGRGNFPPRFSGLQFPNYSSELNVNALELDDSALYLCASRSSGVAYEQYFGPGTRLTVT.

The chain employs TRBV15 and TRBJ2-3; 8 positions match TRBD2. CDR1 LNHNV and CDR2 YYDKDF come from the germline V gene (reference sequence). CDR3 length: 14 amino acids. The V and J ends lost 7 bases and 4 bases, in that order; junction bases with no gene match: 7. CDR3 region: CATNPGRAPDTQYF. Written as DNA, the CDR3 is TGTGCCACCAATCCCGGGAGGGCCCCAGATACGCAGTATTTT.

The sample holds one count of this clone. The J gene is TRBJ1-2, the V gene TRBV27, with 7 nucleotides matching TRBD1. The CDR3 is made up of 14 amino acids. The trim removed 6 bases at V and 8 bases at J, leaving 12 bases unmatched. The germline CDR1 and CDR2 sequences are MNHEY and SMNVEV (reference sequence). The CDR3 loop is CASSERTGDRGYTF. For the CDR3, the DNA is TGTGCCAGCAGCGAAAGGACAGGTGATAGAGGCTACACCTTC.

The chain employs TRBV19 and TRBJ2-7; TRBD1 agrees at 8 bases. The last part of the DNA fits TRBJ2-1 better; the J call may be wrong. Germline-derived CDR1 and CDR2 are LNHDA and SQIVND (reference sequence). This CDR3 is built from 15 residues. CDR3 protein: CASRTGQGANVEQFF. CDR3 sequence (DNA): TGTGCCAGCCGCACCGGCCAGGGGGCGAATGTTGAGCAGTTCTTC.

The chain recombines TRBV9 with TRBJ1-1, with 7 positions matching TRBD1. CDR1 and CDR2 from the germline V gene are SGDLS and YYNGEE. The V gene end was trimmed by 4 bases and the J gene end by 6 bases; junction bases not matched to a gene: 15. CDR3 length equals 16 residues. The CDR3 loop reads CASSPETRQGLAEAFF. The CDR3 region has the DNA TGTGCCAGCAGCCCCGAAACCAGACAGGGATTAGCTGAAGCTTTCTTT.

The chain is built from TRBV4-2 and TRBJ2-2, with 8 positions matching TRBD2. The ends lost 4 bases at V and 5 bases at J; junction bases unmatched: 6. This CDR3 has 15 amino acids. The V gene's germline CDR1 is LGHNA and CDR2 YNFKEQ. The CDR3 region is CASSPGGSGTGELFF. In DNA, the CDR3 is TGTGCCAGCAGCCCGGGGGGGTCTGGGACCGGGGAGCTGTTTTTT.

V usage is TRBV18 and J usage is TRBJ2-5, with D possibly TRBD1 on 5 matching bases. The germline gives CDR1 KGHSH, CDR2 LQKENI. Trimming stripped 3 bases from V and 6 bases from J, with 20 bases between. This CDR3 region has 16 residues. CDR3 region: CASSPGSEGVGKTQYF. The CDR3 DNA reads TGTGCCAGCTCACCCGGATCAGAAGGGGTAGGGAAGACCCAGTACTTC.

The CDR3 DNA is TGTGCCAGCAGCGTAGTTGGCGACAGCTCCTACGAGCAGTACTTC. This codes for CASSVVGDSSYEQYF. The chain carries TRBV9 and TRBJ2-7; possibly TRBD1 for D (5 bases). The CDR3 loop spans 15 amino acids. Deletions cut 0 bases from V and 0 bases from J, with 10 bases between. Germline loops: CDR1 SGDLS, CDR2 YYNGEE.

This chain links TRBV29-1 with TRBJ2-7, with TRBD2 identical over 9 bases. V shed 0 bases and J 13 bases; nucleotides not matched to a gene: 4. This CDR3 region has 11 residues. From germline, CDR1 is SQVTM and CDR2 ANQGSEA. The CDR3 protein is CSVEDRGTSYF. CDR3 DNA: TGCAGCGTTGAAGATCGAGGGACTAGCTACTTC.

In its sample, this clone was seen once. The chain carries TRBV6-5 and TRBJ1-6; D is unresolved. V lost 4 bases and J 7 bases, leaving 8 bases between the germline ends. CDR1 MNHEY and CDR2 SVGAGI come from the germline V gene. The length of the CDR3 is 13 residues. CDR3 sequence: CASSFNGNSPLHF. DNA for the CDR3: TGTGCCAGCAGTTTCAACGGGAATTCACCCCTCCACTTT.

This sequence joins TRBV28 and TRBJ1-4; TRBD1 agrees at 12 bases. CDR1 and CDR2 from the germline V gene are MDHEN and SYDVKM. The J segment lost 7 bases and the V segment lost 5 bases, leaving 2 bases of the junction unmatched. The CDR3 spans 14 residues. CDR3 DNA sequence: TGTGCCAGCAGTGGGACAGGGGGCCTTGAAAAACTGTTTTTT. It specifies CASSGTGGLEKLFF.

V usage is TRBV28 and J usage is TRBJ1-1, with D perhaps matching TRBD1 (6 bases). CDR1 is MDHEN, CDR2 SYDVKM, per germline. The CDR3 is 16 residues long. V shed 7 bases and J shed 4 bases, with 22 bases lying between them. In DNA, the CDR3 is TGTGCCAGCACCCCGCCTGACAGGCCTCGGGGCACTGAAGCTTTCTTT. Translating gives CASTPPDRPRGTEAFF.

This clone was counted a single time. The chain has TRBV5-1 and TRBJ2-1; D is possibly TRBD2 (6 bases). The germline V gene has CDR1 SGHRS and CDR2 YFSETQ. The CDR3 runs 15 residues. V was shortened by 0 bases and J by 10 bases, with 17 bases between the two germline ends. The CDR3 here is CASSLDGTYEKEQFF. The DNA of the CDR3 is TGCGCCAGCAGCTTGGACGGGACTTACGAAAAGGAGCAGTTCTTC. The full variable domain, completed using reference TRBV5-1 and TRBJ2-1, is KAGVTQTPRYLIKTRGQQVTLSCSPISGHRSVSWYQQTPGQGLQFLFEYFSETQRNKGNFPGRFSGRQFSNSRSEMNVSTLELGDSALYLCASSLDGTYEKEQFFGPGTRLTVL.

This rearrangement joins TRBV5-5 to TRBJ1-1; D is undetermined. With 0 bases removed from V and 12 bases from J, the gap between germline ends came to 12 bases. CDR3 size: 12 residues. CDR1 is SGHKS, CDR2 YYEKEE, per germline (reference sequence). As DNA, the CDR3 is TGTGCCAGCAGCTTGGCCAGAAGGGAATCTTTCTTT. This encodes CASSLARRESFF. The full variable domain, completed using reference TRBV5-5 and TRBJ1-1, is DAGVTQSPTHLIKTRGQQVTLRCSPISGHKSVSWYQQVLGQGPQFIFQYYEKEERGRGNFPDRFSARQFPNYSSELNVNALLLGDSALYLCASSLARRESFFGQGTRLTVV.

This chain links TRBV3-1 (or the pseudogene TRBV3-2) with TRBJ2-1, with D tentatively TRBD2 (6 bases). CDR1 and CDR2 from the germline V gene are LGHDT and YNNKEL (reference sequence). The CDR3 is made up of 16 amino acids. V was cut by 0 bases and J by 0 bases, with 9 bases left in between. The CDR3: CASSQDHGSSYNEQFF. The CDR3 DNA follows: TGTGCCAGCAGCCAAGATCACGGGAGCTCCTACAATGAGCAGTTCTTC.

The chain joins TRBV9 to TRBJ2-7; 9 bases agree with TRBD2. Germline trimming cut 1 base from V and 1 base from J; bases unmatched to any gene: 3. The CDR3 has 15 residues. Germline CDR1 and CDR2: SGDLS and YYNGEE. This CDR3 reads CASSVSAGGSYEQYF. The CDR3 DNA reads TGTGCCAGCAGCGTAAGTGCGGGAGGGTCCTACGAGCAGTACTTC. Full variable domain (missing parts from reference TRBV9 and TRBJ2-7): DSGVTQTPKHLITATGQRVTLRCSPRSGDLSVYWYQQSLDQGLQFLIQYYNGEERAKGNILERFSAQQFPDLHSELNLSSLELGDSALYFCASSVSAGGSYEQYFGPGTRLTVT.

This rearrangement joins TRBV18 to TRBJ2-5; D is unclear. Germline loops: CDR1 KGHSH, CDR2 LQKENI. This CDR3 region has 12 residues. V was clipped by 4 bases and J by 5 bases, with 8 bases between them. The CDR3 loop reads CASSLARETQYF. The CDR3 DNA is TGTGCCAGCTCACTTGCCAGGGAGACCCAGTACTTC.

The chain recombines TRBV5-5 with TRBJ2-1, with D unresolved. Germline lookup yields CDR1 SGHKS and CDR2 YYEKEE (reference sequence). The CDR3 is made up of 15 amino acids. Trimming removed 3 bases at V and 1 base at J, with 11 bases between. The CDR3 is CASSSVPNSYNEQFF. CDR3 sequence (DNA): TGTGCCAGCAGCTCGGTTCCTAATTCCTACAATGAGCAGTTCTTC.

This clone has just one count. The rearrangement joins TRBV5-1 to TRBJ2-1; 12 nucleotides align to TRBD1. CDR3 length equals 14 residues. Unmatched junction bases numbered 4, after V lost 6 bases and J lost 6 bases. Germline CDR1 is SGHRS and CDR2 is YFSETQ. CDR3 residues: CASNRDRGLNEQFF. The CDR3 bases are TGCGCCAGCAACCGGGACAGGGGGCTCAATGAGCAGTTCTTC.

The chain couples TRBV27 to TRBJ2-7; TRBD1 aligns across 9 bases. The V gene's germline CDR1 is MNHEY and CDR2 SMNVEV (reference sequence). V lost 6 bases and J lost 2; bases outside the gene matches: 14. The CDR3 loop spans 17 amino acids. CDR3 coding DNA: TGTGCCAGCAGCCCATTTACGGGGACAGGGCCGACCTACGAGCAGTACTTC. Amino acid sequence: CASSPFTGTGPTYEQYF.

V gene TRBV5-5 combines with J gene TRBJ1-3; 7 bases align to TRBD1. The germline CDR1 and CDR2 sequences are SGHKS and YYEKEE (reference sequence). The CDR3 totals 15 residues. Losses at the gene ends were 0 bases for V and 2 bases for J; bases not matched to a gene: 2. The CDR3 DNA follows: TGTGCCAGCAGCTTGGTCAGGGGGGCTGGAAACACCATATATTTT. It translates to CASSLVRGAGNTIYF.